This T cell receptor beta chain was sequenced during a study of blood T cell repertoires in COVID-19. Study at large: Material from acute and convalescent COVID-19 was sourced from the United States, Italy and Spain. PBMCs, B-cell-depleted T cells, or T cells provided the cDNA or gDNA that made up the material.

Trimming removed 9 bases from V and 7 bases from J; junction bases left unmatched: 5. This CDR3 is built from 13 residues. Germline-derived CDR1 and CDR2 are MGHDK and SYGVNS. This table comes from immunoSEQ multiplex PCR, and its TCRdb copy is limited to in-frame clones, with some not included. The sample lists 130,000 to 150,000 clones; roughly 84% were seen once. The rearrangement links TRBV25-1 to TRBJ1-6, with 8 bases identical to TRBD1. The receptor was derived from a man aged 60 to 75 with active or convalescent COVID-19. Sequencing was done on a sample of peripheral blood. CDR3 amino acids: CASQGADNSPLHF. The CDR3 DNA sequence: TGTGCCAGTCAGGGGGCGGACAATTCACCCCTCCACTTT.